The 27 T cell receptor beta chains presented below share a single source sample, sequenced in a study of blood T cells in healthy people across ages. A second PCR, run for 7 to 11 cycles, used a sample-barcoded 5' primer plus a J-beta primer mix. TCRdb re-called the 5' RACE reads with MiXCR, one entry per CDR3 protein. The table has 550,000 to 750,000 distinct CDR3 sequences, under 25% seen once; the top ten hold around 3.4%. The sample taken for sequencing was blood. These receptors all stem from a man aged 65 to 79 in good health.

This clonotype was counted many times. The chain employs TRBV11-2 and TRBJ2-3, with 14 bases aligning to TRBD2. Germline loops: CDR1 SGHAT, CDR2 FQNNGV. This CDR3 contains 15 residues. The junction had 5 bases not matched to a gene; V was cut back by 4 bases and J by 8 bases. CDR3 sequence (DNA): TGTGCCAGCAGCTCGGGTGGACTAGCGGGAGGTACGCAGTATTTT. Translation gives CASSSGGLAGGTQYF.

The J gene is TRBJ2-7, the V gene TRBV3-1; 8 positions agree with TRBD2. The CDR3 consists of 17 residues. CDR1 is LGHDT, CDR2 YNNKEL, per germline (reference sequence). V lost 0 bases to trimming and J lost 1 base; unmatched junction nucleotides: 8. CDR3 loop: CASSQEETSDTSYEQYF. The CDR3 DNA reads as TGTGCCAGCAGCCAAGAGGAGACTAGCGACACGTCCTACGAGCAGTACTTC.

The chain recombines TRBV5-1 with TRBJ2-7, with 7 bases that match TRBD1. This CDR3 has 15 amino acids. In germline, CDR1 is SGHRS, CDR2 YFSETQ. V lost 0 bases to trimming and J lost 7 bases; unmatched junction nucleotides: 10. CDR3 loop: CASSLVPRGQEEQYF. The DNA of the CDR3 is TGCGCCAGCAGCTTGGTTCCTAGGGGGCAGGAGGAGCAGTACTTC.

This sequence joins TRBV5-1 and TRBJ1-2, with 7 bases matching TRBD1. The CDR3 extends over 13 amino acids. Germline-derived CDR1 and CDR2 are SGHRS and YFSETQ. V was pared by 3 bases and J by 7 bases, with 6 bases of the junction left unmatched. CDR3 residues: CASSYDREVGYTF. The CDR3 region has the DNA TGCGCCAGCAGCTATGACAGGGAGGTTGGCTACACCTTC.

This clonotype has just a few counts. In nucleotides, the CDR3 is TGTGCCAGCAGTACGCCAGACAGGGTTGCTGAAAAACTGTTTTTT. Protein: CASSTPDRVAEKLFF. The V gene is TRBV25-1, the J gene TRBJ1-4; 7 bases fit TRBD1. The J segment lost 7 bases and the V segment lost 5 bases, leaving 10 bases of the junction unmatched. The length of the CDR3 is 15 residues. Germline V gene sequence: CDR1 MGHDK, CDR2 SYGVNS.

The gene calls are TRBV6-5 and TRBJ2-7; TRBD2 agrees at 9 bases. Germline V gene lookup returns CDR1 MNHEY and CDR2 SVGAGI. The J segment lost 7 bases and the V segment lost 0 bases, leaving 16 bases of the junction unmatched. This CDR3 has 18 residues. CDR3: CASSYSTLAGLNKWEQYF. CDR3 nucleotide sequence: TGTGCCAGCAGTTACTCGACTCTAGCGGGACTAAACAAATGGGAGCAGTACTTC.

V and J are TRBV10-3 and TRBJ2-7; TRBD2 aligns across 11 bases. The CDR3 is 15 residues long. V dropped 4 bases and J dropped 1; count of bases not matched to a gene: 3. The germline V gene encodes CDR1 ENHRY and CDR2 SYGVKD. CDR3 nucleotides: TGTGCCATCAGTGGGACTAGCGGGCAATCCTACGAGCAGTACTTC. It is translated as CAISGTSGQSYEQYF.

The J gene is TRBJ2-1, the V gene TRBV2; 15 bases are a match to TRBD2. The CDR3 spans 18 residues. Looked up from germline, CDR1 is SNHLY and CDR2 is FYNNEI. Trimming took 6 bases from V and 5 from J; bases not matched to a gene: 11. For the CDR3, the DNA is TGTGCCAGCAGCCCCGGGACTAGCGGGAGGTATACCCACAATGAGCAGTTCTTC. Its translation is CASSPGTSGRYTHNEQFF.

This sequence joins TRBV5-1 and TRBJ1-2; TRBD1 agrees at 7 bases. CDR1 and CDR2 (germline): SGHRS, YFSETQ. The CDR3 has 15 amino acids. The ends lost 0 bases at V and 7 bases at J; junction bases unmatched: 9. The chain's CDR3 is CASSLDPGQMGGYTF. CDR3 nucleotide sequence: TGCGCCAGCAGCTTGGACCCGGGACAGATGGGTGGCTACACCTTC.

The table lists this clonotype with a few counts. The J gene is TRBJ1-4, the V gene TRBV3-1; 7 bases are a match to TRBD1. V was clipped by 4 bases and J by 4 bases; unmatched bases: 6. The CDR3 has 15 amino acids. The germline V gene encodes CDR1 LGHDT and CDR2 YNNKEL (reference sequence). This chain's CDR3 is CASSPTGQSNEKLFF. In DNA form, the CDR3 reads TGTGCCAGCAGCCCAACGGGACAGAGTAATGAAAAACTGTTTTTT.

This clonotype was picked up a small number of times. The gene calls are TRBV20-1 and TRBJ2-3; 7 bases match TRBD2. Germline loops: CDR1 DFQATT, CDR2 SNEGSKA (reference sequence). The CDR3 runs 15 residues. Germline trimming cut 1 base from V and 0 bases from J; bases unmatched to any gene: 4. As DNA, the CDR3 is TGCAGTGCTAGAGTAGGTAGCGGGAGCACAGATACGCAGTATTTT. The encoded protein is CSARVGSGSTDTQYF.

The chain is built from TRBV6-6 and TRBJ2-1; 9 bases align to TRBD2. V gave up 6 bases and J gave up 3 bases; unmatched junction bases: 6. Per the germline V gene, CDR1 is MNHNY and CDR2 is SVGAGI (reference sequence). The CDR3 has 15 amino acids. CDR3 sequence: CASSLAGGFYNEQFF. CDR3 nucleotides: TGTGCCAGCAGCCTGGCGGGGGGGTTCTACAATGAGCAGTTCTTC.

The J gene is TRBJ2-7, the V gene TRBV2; D ambiguous. Between the trimmed V and J ends, which lost 7 bases and 6 bases, there was a span of 19 bases. The CDR3 consists of 14 residues. From germline, CDR1 is SNHLY and CDR2 FYNNEI. The CDR3 sequence is CASIQWADAREQYF. The CDR3 nucleotides read TGTGCCAGCATACAGTGGGCAGACGCCCGCGAGCAGTACTTC.

The chain couples TRBV20-1 to TRBJ2-1; 11 bases map to TRBD2. This CDR3 region has 16 residues. Per the germline V gene, CDR1 is DFQATT and CDR2 is SNEGSKA (reference sequence). V gave up 1 base and J gave up 4 bases; unmatched junction bases: 6. The CDR3 DNA follows: TGCAGTGCTAGAGTAGCTAGCGGGAGGTCTTACAATGAGCAGTTCTTC. Amino acid sequence: CSARVASGRSYNEQFF.

This clonotype was seen a few times. The rearrangement joins TRBV3-1 to TRBJ2-3; 10 bases are shared with TRBD2. From germline, CDR1 is LGHDT and CDR2 YNNKEL (reference sequence). Germline trimming cut 2 bases from V and 4 bases from J; bases unmatched to any gene: 6. The CDR3 contains 16 residues. CDR3 in amino acids: CASSQFLAGASDTQYF. The DNA for the CDR3 is TGTGCCAGCAGCCAATTCCTAGCGGGAGCGTCAGATACGCAGTATTTT.

The chain joins TRBV2 to TRBJ2-1, with 10 bases aligning to TRBD2. The CDR3 sequence is 14 residues long. V shed 7 bases, J shed 6 bases, and the junction held 6 bases outside the gene matches. Germline CDR1 reads SNHLY; CDR2 reads FYNNEI. The CDR3 here is CASIWTSGSNEQFF. CDR3 nucleotides: TGTGCCAGCATTTGGACTAGCGGCTCCAATGAGCAGTTCTTC.

This chain joins TRBV3-1 and TRBJ1-1; D is unresolved. CDR1 and CDR2 from the germline V gene are LGHDT and YNNKEL (reference sequence). The CDR3 is 14 amino acids. V was cut by 4 bases and J by 1 base, with 10 bases left in between. The CDR3 DNA is TGTGCCAGCAGCCTCAGACGCGGGAACACTGAAGCTTTCTTT. This codes for CASSLRRGNTEAFF.

This clonotype turned up a few times. Written as DNA, the CDR3 is TGCGCCAGCAGCCCTTCGCCCTCCTACGAGCAGTACTTC. Encoded protein: CASSPSPSYEQYF. The chain couples TRBV5-1 to TRBJ2-7; no reliable D call. The V gene lost 4 bases and the J gene lost 0 bases, with 8 bases spanning the gap. This CDR3 has 13 residues. Germline CDR1 and CDR2: SGHRS and YFSETQ.

This clonotype occurred many times. The rearrangement uses TRBV11-3 and TRBJ2-3, with 7 bases fitting TRBD2. Germline loops: CDR1 SGHNT, CDR2 YENEEA. This CDR3 has 15 residues. V lost 2 bases and J lost 0; bases outside the gene matches: 2. CDR3 coding DNA: TGTGCCAGCAGCTTATCAGCGGGAAGCACAGATACGCAGTATTTT. It yields the protein CASSLSAGSTDTQYF.

There are a few counts of this clonotype. The chain has TRBV3-1 and TRBJ2-5; 7 nucleotides agree with TRBD1. Germline values: CDR1 LGHDT, CDR2 YNNKEL (reference sequence). The CDR3 contains 13 residues. Losses at the gene ends were 4 bases for V and 5 bases for J; bases not matched to a gene: 4. The CDR3 region has the DNA TGTGCCAGCAGCCCCGACAGGGCGGAGACCCAGTACTTC. Translation: CASSPDRAETQYF.

This chain links TRBV9 with TRBJ2-7; D is tentatively TRBD1 or TRBD2 (5 bases each). With the DNA end fitting TRBJ2-5 better, the J assignment may be wrong. The CDR3 runs to 15 residues. In germline, CDR1 is SGDLS, CDR2 YYNGEE. The CDR3 sequence is CASSPTDSSGETQYF. CDR3 DNA sequence: TGTGCCAGCAGCCCGACCGACAGCTCGGGGGAGACCCAGTACTTC.

The chain has TRBV18 and TRBJ2-1, with a tentative D call TRBD2 (6 bases). Germline V CDR1 and CDR2: KGHSH, LQKENI. This CDR3 spans 17 amino acids. The V end was cut by 2 bases, the J end by 0 bases, with 14 bases between. The CDR3 loop reads CASSPIHSGNSYNEQFF. The DNA of the CDR3 is TGTGCCAGCTCACCAATCCATAGCGGAAACTCCTACAATGAGCAGTTCTTC.

The chain uses TRBV20-1 and TRBJ2-7, with 7 bases identical to TRBD2. The CDR3 spans 14 residues. In germline, CDR1 is DFQATT, CDR2 SNEGSKA (reference sequence). CDR3 nucleotide sequence: TGCAGCGTATTACCCCGGGGGAGGGTAGGCGAGCAGTACTTC. It translates to CSVLPRGRVGEQYF.

This clonotype was observed a few times. The rearrangement links TRBV3-1 to TRBJ1-1; the match to TRBD1 covers 7 bases. CDR3 length: 13 residues. CDR1 is LGHDT, CDR2 YNNKEL, per germline (reference sequence). The trim removed 10 bases at V and 1 base at J, leaving 6 bases unmatched. The CDR3 here is CATSGQANTEAFF. The CDR3 DNA reads as TGTGCCACCTCCGGACAGGCGAACACTGAAGCTTTCTTT.

V usage is TRBV5-5 and J usage is TRBJ2-2; 7 nucleotides agree with TRBD2. From germline, CDR1 is SGHKS and CDR2 YYEKEE (reference sequence). This CDR3 is 16 amino acids long. Unmatched junction bases numbered 9, after V lost 7 bases and J lost 0 bases. DNA for the CDR3: TGTGCCAGCGGTGTTAGCGGGTTCGCGAACACCGGGGAGCTGTTTTTT. Amino acid sequence: CASGVSGFANTGELFF.

The V gene is TRBV5-5, the J gene TRBJ2-1; D possibly uses TRBD1 or TRBD2 (5 bases each). With 4 bases removed from V and 0 bases from J, the gap between germline ends came to 14 bases. CDR1 is SGHKS, CDR2 YYEKEE, per germline (reference sequence). The CDR3 length is 16 residues. CDR3 sequence: CASSGGPQSSYNEQFF. The CDR3 coding sequence is TGTGCCAGCAGCGGGGGACCCCAGAGCTCCTACAATGAGCAGTTCTTC.

This clonotype was seen a few times. The chain is built from TRBV7-2 and TRBJ2-3, with TRBD2 matching over 8 bases. The germline V gene has CDR1 SGHTA and CDR2 FQGNSA. V lost 3 bases and J lost 4; bases outside the gene matches: 9. This CDR3 is built from 16 residues. The CDR3 nucleotides read TGTGCCAGCAGCTTGTACCAGCGGGAGTTTCCAGATACGCAGTATTTT. This gives the protein CASSLYQREFPDTQYF.